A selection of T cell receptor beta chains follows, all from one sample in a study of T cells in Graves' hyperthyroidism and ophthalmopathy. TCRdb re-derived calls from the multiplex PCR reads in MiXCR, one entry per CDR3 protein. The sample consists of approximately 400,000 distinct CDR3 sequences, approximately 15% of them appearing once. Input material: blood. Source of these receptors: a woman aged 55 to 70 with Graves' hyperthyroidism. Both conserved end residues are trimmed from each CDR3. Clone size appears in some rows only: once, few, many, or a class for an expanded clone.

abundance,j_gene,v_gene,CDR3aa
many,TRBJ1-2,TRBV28,ASSLSGPYGYT
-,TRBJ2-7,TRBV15,ATSQEGSSYEQY
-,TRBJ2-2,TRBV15,ATSGLAGDGGELF
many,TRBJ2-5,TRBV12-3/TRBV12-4,ASSVTSGRWETQY
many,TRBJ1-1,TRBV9,ASSVWDRGNTEAF
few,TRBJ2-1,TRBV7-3,ASSKGRDNEQF
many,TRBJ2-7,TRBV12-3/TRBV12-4,ASTTMTSRSEQY
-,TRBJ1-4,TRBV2,ASTGSTNEKLF
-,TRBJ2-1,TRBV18,ASSLLAGEVSEQF
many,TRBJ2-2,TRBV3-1,ASSQDLVGELF
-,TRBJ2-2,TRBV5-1,ASGLAGDTGELF
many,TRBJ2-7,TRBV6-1,ASTITSGSIYEQY
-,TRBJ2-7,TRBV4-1,ASSPGQGPMASEQY
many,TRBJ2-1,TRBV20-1,SARRGQNNEQF
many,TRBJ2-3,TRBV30,AWSWGLGGQGGDTQY
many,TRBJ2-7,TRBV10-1,ASREGPVRDRAHEQY
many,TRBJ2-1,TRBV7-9,ASSSRDGAYNEQF
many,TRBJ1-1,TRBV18,ASSAQTGEVTEAF
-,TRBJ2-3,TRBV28,ASRLAGGNTQY
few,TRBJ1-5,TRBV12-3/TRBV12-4,ASSLREHQPQH
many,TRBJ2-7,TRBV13,ASSPRGLAGVTGEQY
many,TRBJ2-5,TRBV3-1,ASSLPGGNAETQY